One and the same sample provided the 6 T cell receptor beta chains below, sequenced in a study of OX40 agonist ivuxolimab in advanced cancers. The library relied on the immunoSEQ multiplex PCR assay. In TCRdb, the immuneACCESS table is reduced to in-frame sequences with V and J assigned. These tables do not hold every clone; where another copy was compared, an unresolved V gene accounts for under half, and the others remain unexplained. The sample records 25,000 to 40,000 clones, about four fifths of which are singletons. Roughly a fifth of the sample is taken by the ten largest. The source material was CD4+ or CD8+ T cells sorted from blood, sampled in a trial of the OX40 agonist ivuxolimab. The receptors originated from an adult with an advanced solid tumor such as melanoma, head and neck, liver or kidney cancer.

This clone qualifies as medium-sized. The chain recombines TRBV4-3 with TRBJ1-2; D gene uncertain. Per the germline V gene, CDR1 is LGHNA and CDR2 is YSLEER. V was cut by 1 base and J by 7 bases, with 16 bases left in between. The CDR3 has 15 amino acids. The CDR3 DNA reads as TGCGCCAGCAGCCAAGTAGGTCGGGGTGCGACTGGCTACACCTTC. It translates to CASSQVGRGATGYTF.

The table lists this clone with a count of one. This chain connects TRBV5-1 to TRBJ2-2; 14 bases fit TRBD2. CDR1 and CDR2 from the germline V gene are SGHRS and YFSETQ. There are 15 residues in the CDR3. With 7 bases clipped from V and 4 bases from J, the junction kept 3 bases outside the gene matches. The CDR3 DNA is TGCGCCAGCCAGGGACTAGCGGGAGTCACCGGGGAGCTGTTTTTT. It is translated as CASQGLAGVTGELFF.

This chain connects TRBV6-4 to TRBJ2-1, with TRBD1 matching over 9 bases. With 2 bases clipped from V and 1 base from J, the junction kept 6 bases outside the gene matches. The CDR3 runs 17 residues. Germline CDR1 is MRHNA and CDR2 is SNTAGT. CDR3 nucleotide sequence: TGTGCCAGCAGTGACATGACAGGGGGGTATTCCTACAATGAGCAGTTCTTC. The encoded protein is CASSDMTGGYSYNEQFF.

This clone showed up just once. The chain is built from TRBV28 and TRBJ1-1; 8 nucleotides line up with TRBD1. J was trimmed by 6 bases and V by 4 bases; bases with no gene match: 4. CDR1 is MDHEN and CDR2 is SYDVKM in the germline V gene. There are 13 residues in the CDR3. DNA of the CDR3: TGTGCCAGCAGTTCCGGACAGGGTTCTGAAGCTTTCTTT. Translation: CASSSGQGSEAFF.

J is TRBJ2-1 and V is TRBV7-9; 8 positions agree with TRBD2. From germline, CDR1 is SEHNR and CDR2 FQNEAQ (reference sequence). V lost 5 bases, J lost 5 bases, and 14 bases stayed unmatched. The CDR3 consists of 17 residues. As DNA, the CDR3 is TGTGCCAGCAGCAAACGGGGGGGCAGGGGACTTAACAATGAGCAGTTCTTC. Encoded protein: CASSKRGGRGLNNEQFF.

The chain uses TRBV6-4 and TRBJ2-1; D might be TRBD1 (6 bases). Germline CDR1 is MRHNA and CDR2 is SNTAGT. Trimming took off 0 bases at V and 7 bases at J, with 13 bases between the two ends. This CDR3 is built from 15 residues. Written as DNA, the CDR3 is TGTGCCAGCAGTGACTCCGACAGGACGATTAATGAGCAGTTCTTC. Its protein product is CASSDSDRTINEQFF.